This TCR beta chain was retrieved from a study of T cells in Graves' hyperthyroidism and ophthalmopathy. Researchers barred patients who had uncontrolled infection, other autoimmune disease, pregnancy or lactation. Blood from later-ophthalmopathy patients was taken at first hyperthyroidism diagnosis. RNA transcripts were the template for amplifying TCR beta CDR3 regions. A first-round RT-PCR of the TCR CDR3 used the HTBI primer set. TCRdb re-called the multiplex PCR reads with MiXCR, one entry per CDR3 protein. The sample lists fewer than 350,000 distinct CDR3 sequences, less than 15% occurring once. Findings and caveats of the study: Model predictions of ophthalmopathy came a median approximately 6.2 months before onset. In the blood, most expanded thyroid clonotypes above 0.001 appeared as well.

This clonotype showed up many times. The antigen is unknown. The CDR3 sequence is 13 residues long. Germline CDR1 reads SGHRS; CDR2 reads YFSETQ. V was pared by 1 base and J by 3 bases, with 8 bases between. The chain employs TRBV5-1 and TRBJ2-7; D call uncertain. This clonotype was obtained from a woman in her twenties or thirties with Graves' hyperthyroidism that later progressed to Graves' ophthalmopathy. Sample: blood. The CDR3, as DNA: TGCGCCAGCAGCTTGTGGGGTGGCTACGAGCAGTACTTC. This codes for CASSLWGGYEQYF.